The clone carrying this T cell receptor beta chain was observed once. The sample belongs to a study of blood T cell repertoires in COVID-19. Study context: Whether acute or convalescent, the COVID-19 samples came from the United States, Italy and Spain. Sources were T cells, B-cell-depleted T cells, or PBMCs; the material itself was cDNA or gDNA.

J lost 1 base, V lost 0 bases, and 8 bases had no gene match. The CDR3 totals 19 residues. Germline CDR1 reads KGHDR; CDR2 reads SFDVKD. In the authors' workflow: For nucleated cells, counts were estimated from reference gene primer amplification. The repertoire was sequenced with immunoSEQ multiplex PCR; TCRdb's copy has only in-frame clones and lacks some. Clone size and V and J calls were adopted from that table, with D and trimming inferred from the DNA. Altogether 250,000 to 350,000 clones are present, about nine tenths being singletons, with the ten largest covering roughly 2.2%. The source of this sequence is a woman between 45 and 65 years old who had recovered from COVID-19. J is TRBJ2-5 and V is TRBV24-1; 12 bases match TRBD2. The sequenced sample was peripheral blood. This CDR3 is CATSDLPSGRARGQETQYF. The CDR3 nucleotides are TGTGCCACCAGTGATTTGCCTAGCGGGAGGGCCCGAGGCCAAGAGACCCAGTACTTC.